This T cell receptor beta chain was profiled in a study of shared clonotypes between healthy human individuals. CDR1 is MNHEY and CDR2 is SMNVEV in the germline V gene (reference sequence). This CDR3 has 15 amino acids. Unmatched junction bases numbered 3, after V lost 2 bases and J lost 1 base. Whole-study results and caveats: When compared with the clonotypes that were shared by all four sorted-subset donors, the non-shared clonotypes turned out to have lower generation probabilities.

As concerns this clone: Its target is not known.

Sequencing used immunoSEQ multiplex PCR; TCRdb keeps in-frame clones, though not all of them. In the table there are some 1.4 million clones, roughly 96% of which are singletons. The sample taken for sequencing was naive CD4+ T cells sorted from blood. Indicated subset: CD45RA+ positively selected. The rearrangement links TRBV27 to TRBJ2-7, with TRBD2 matching over 9 bases. The sequence came from a man aged 25 to 45 in good health. Here the CDR3 DNA reads TGTGCCAGCAGTTTAGGCCTAGCGGGATCCTACGAGCAGTACTTC. This gives the protein CASSLGLAGSYEQYF.